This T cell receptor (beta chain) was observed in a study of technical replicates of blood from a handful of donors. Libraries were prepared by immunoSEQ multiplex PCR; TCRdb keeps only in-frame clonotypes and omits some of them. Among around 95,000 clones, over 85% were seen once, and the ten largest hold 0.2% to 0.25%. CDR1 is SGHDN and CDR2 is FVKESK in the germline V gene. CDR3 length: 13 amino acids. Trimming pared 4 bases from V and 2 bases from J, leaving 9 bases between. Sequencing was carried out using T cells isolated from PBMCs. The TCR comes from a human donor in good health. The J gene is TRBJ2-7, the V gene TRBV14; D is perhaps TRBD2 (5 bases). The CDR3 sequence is CASSRTTTYEQYF. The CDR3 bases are TGTGCCAGCAGCCGGACGACTACCTACGAGCAGTACTTC.